This TCR beta chain was profiled in a study of T cells in Graves' hyperthyroidism and ophthalmopathy. General observations from the study: Most expanded thyroid clonotypes above 0.001 also appeared in blood.

The V gene end was trimmed by 7 bases and the J gene end by 7 bases; junction bases not matched to a gene: 16. Germline CDR1 is MNHNS and CDR2 is SASEGT. There are 17 residues in the CDR3. RNA transcripts served as the template for amplifying TCR beta CDR3 regions. The HTBI set primed first-round TCR CDR3 RT-PCR. TCRdb fed the multiplex PCR reads into MiXCR, producing one record per CDR3 protein. This table has hundreds of thousands of distinct CDR3 sequences, 25% appearing once. With respect to this clonotype: Its target is unknown.

Input material: blood. This TCR derives from a middle-aged man with Graves' hyperthyroidism. The rearrangement uses TRBV6-1 and TRBJ2-1, with TRBD2 identical over 10 bases. The CDR3 DNA sequence: TGTGCCAGCAAACACGTCGCCGGGACTAGCGCGAGGAATGAGCAGTTCTTC. Protein product: CASKHVAGTSARNEQFF.